These T cell receptor beta chains were read from a single sample in a study of shared clonotypes between healthy human individuals. Only in-frame clones appear in the TCRdb table, and some are missing; sequencing was by immunoSEQ multiplex PCR. There are about 480,000 clones in the sample; 79% occur only once, and over 10% lies in the top ten. Sequenced material: PBMCs. Receptors were obtained from a middle-aged woman in good health. Some clones in this sample may be carry-over from other donors' samples. Both conserved end residues are part of each CDR3. Each record gives: clone size, D gene, V gene, CDR3 length, J gene, CDR3 protein, CDR3 DNA. D genes are given only for firm matches. Rows may omit the clone size; those that give it use once, few, many or a size class.

abundance: -; d_gene: -; v_gene: TRBV7-6; len: 14; j_gene: TRBJ2-2; CDR3aa: CASTGYSNTGELFF; CDR3nt: TGTGCCAGCACCGGTTATTCGAACACCGGGGAGCTGTTTTTT
abundance: -; d_gene: -; v_gene: TRBV19; len: 11; j_gene: TRBJ1-4; CDR3aa: CASRRNEKLFF; CDR3nt: TGTGCCAGTAGGCGAAATGAAAAACTGTTTTTT
abundance: -; d_gene: -; v_gene: TRBV10-1; len: 14; j_gene: TRBJ1-2; CDR3aa: CASSPGVKGGGYTF; CDR3nt: TGCGCCAGCAGCCCCGGCGTTAAGGGCGGAGGCTACACCTTC
abundance: -; d_gene: -; v_gene: TRBV10-1; len: 15; j_gene: TRBJ2-3; CDR3aa: CASSESLDSTDTQYF; CDR3nt: TGCGCCAGCAGTGAAAGTCTAGACAGCACAGATACGCAGTATTTT
abundance: -; d_gene: -; v_gene: TRBV11-1; len: 14; j_gene: TRBJ2-7; CDR3aa: CASSFDIASYEQYF; CDR3nt: TGTGCCAGCAGCTTTGACATAGCTAGCTACGAGCAGTACTTC
abundance: -; d_gene: -; v_gene: TRBV30; len: 13; j_gene: TRBJ1-3; CDR3aa: CARDSSSGNTIYF; CDR3nt: TGTGCCCGGGATAGCTCCTCTGGAAACACCATATATTTT
abundance: few; d_gene: TRBD1; v_gene: TRBV29-1; len: 12; j_gene: TRBJ1-2; CDR3aa: CSVLTGGTGYTF; CDR3nt: TGCAGCGTTCTGACAGGGGGGACTGGCTACACCTTC
abundance: -; d_gene: -; v_gene: TRBV7-3; len: 13; j_gene: TRBJ2-1; CDR3aa: CASSLTLSNEQFF; CDR3nt: TGTGCCAGCAGCTTAACCCTAAGCAATGAGCAGTTCTTC
abundance: once; d_gene: -; v_gene: TRBV11-2; len: 13; j_gene: TRBJ1-2; CDR3aa: CASSPLYMYGYTF; CDR3nt: TGTGCCAGCAGCCCACTCTACATGTATGGCTACACCTTC
abundance: many; d_gene: TRBD2; v_gene: TRBV6-1; len: 12; j_gene: TRBJ2-5; CDR3aa: CASRAGLSTQYF; CDR3nt: TGTGCCAGCAGAGCGGGACTGTCCACCCAGTACTTC
abundance: few; d_gene: -; v_gene: TRBV6-6; len: 14; j_gene: TRBJ2-5; CDR3aa: CASNSVGHQETQYF; CDR3nt: TGTGCCAGCAATTCCGTGGGCCACCAAGAGACCCAGTACTTC
abundance: -; d_gene: -; v_gene: TRBV28; len: 15; j_gene: TRBJ2-2; CDR3aa: CASSFSRNPPGELFF; CDR3nt: TGTGCCAGCAGTTTCTCCCGTAACCCACCCGGGGAGCTGTTTTTT
abundance: once; d_gene: TRBD2; v_gene: TRBV19; len: 12; j_gene: TRBJ2-1; CDR3aa: CASGTSGPEQFF; CDR3nt: TGTGCCAGCGGAACTAGCGGGCCTGAGCAGTTCTTC
abundance: many; d_gene: -; v_gene: TRBV2; len: 13; j_gene: TRBJ1-2; CDR3aa: CASSEPGARGYTF; CDR3nt: TGTGCCAGCAGTGAACCGGGGGCGCGCGGCTACACCTTC
abundance: -; d_gene: TRBD1; v_gene: TRBV7-2; len: 15; j_gene: TRBJ2-2; CDR3aa: CASSVQGALTGELFF; CDR3nt: TGTGCCAGCAGCGTACAGGGGGCTCTTACCGGGGAGCTGTTTTTT
abundance: -; d_gene: TRBD1; v_gene: TRBV7-9; len: 14; j_gene: TRBJ2-7; CDR3aa: CASSLVGDRAEQYF; CDR3nt: TGTGCCAGCAGCTTAGTCGGGGACAGAGCCGAGCAGTACTTC
abundance: -; d_gene: -; v_gene: TRBV30; len: 16; j_gene: TRBJ2-7; CDR3aa: CAWSVLKGQRAYEQYF; CDR3nt: TGTGCCTGGAGTGTACTGAAGGGGCAGAGGGCCTACGAGCAGTACTTC
abundance: -; d_gene: TRBD2; v_gene: TRBV7-9; len: 18; j_gene: TRBJ2-1; CDR3aa: CASSLGTSGRALGNEQFF; CDR3nt: TGTGCCAGCAGCTTAGGCACTAGCGGGAGGGCCCTGGGGAATGAGCAGTTCTTC
abundance: few; d_gene: -; v_gene: TRBV18; len: 12; j_gene: TRBJ1-1; CDR3aa: CASSPVHTEAFF; CDR3nt: TGTGCCAGCTCACCCGTGCACACTGAAGCTTTCTTT
abundance: few; d_gene: -; v_gene: TRBV11-2; len: 15; j_gene: TRBJ2-5; CDR3aa: CASSLSGPGGETQYF; CDR3nt: TGTGCCAGCAGCTTAAGCGGGCCTGGGGGCGAGACCCAGTACTTC
abundance: -; d_gene: -; v_gene: TRBV7-6; len: 13; j_gene: TRBJ2-2; CDR3aa: CASKQSNTGELFF; CDR3nt: TGTGCCAGCAAACAGTCGAACACCGGGGAGCTGTTTTTT
abundance: many; d_gene: TRBD1; v_gene: TRBV9; len: 14; j_gene: TRBJ2-1; CDR3aa: CASSPGQGAEEQFF; CDR3nt: TGTGCCAGCAGCCCGGGACAGGGGGCTGAAGAGCAGTTCTTC
abundance: -; d_gene: -; v_gene: TRBV7-8; len: 14; j_gene: TRBJ2-7; CDR3aa: CASSPTGTNYEQYF; CDR3nt: TGTGCCAGCAGCCCGACCGGGACAAACTACGAGCAGTACTTC
abundance: few; d_gene: TRBD2; v_gene: TRBV4-1; len: 17; j_gene: TRBJ2-3; CDR3aa: CASSQDQTGTSFGTQYF; CDR3nt: TGCGCCAGCAGCCAAGATCAAACCGGGACTAGCTTTGGTACGCAGTATTTT
abundance: few; d_gene: TRBD1; v_gene: TRBV30; len: 13; j_gene: TRBJ1-4; CDR3aa: CAWSIGQGGPLFF; CDR3nt: TGTGCCTGGAGTATCGGACAGGGAGGCCCGCTGTTTTTT
abundance: -; d_gene: -; v_gene: TRBV2; len: 13; j_gene: TRBJ2-5; CDR3aa: CASTSGLQETQYF; CDR3nt: TGTGCCAGCACCTCGGGCCTTCAAGAGACCCAGTACTTC
abundance: -; d_gene: TRBD1; v_gene: TRBV9; len: 16; j_gene: TRBJ1-1; CDR3aa: CASSAGAGQGLSEAFF; CDR3nt: TGTGCCAGCAGCGCCGGCGCTGGACAGGGCTTAAGTGAAGCTTTCTTT
abundance: -; d_gene: -; v_gene: TRBV11-2; len: 16; j_gene: TRBJ2-1; CDR3aa: CASSFLNRAGYNEQFF; CDR3nt: TGTGCCAGCAGCTTTTTAAACCGGGCAGGCTACAATGAGCAGTTCTTC
abundance: -; d_gene: TRBD1; v_gene: TRBV7-8; len: 16; j_gene: TRBJ2-1; CDR3aa: CASSSPPVGQANEQFF; CDR3nt: TGTGCCAGCAGCTCGCCCCCCGTGGGACAGGCCAATGAGCAGTTCTTC
abundance: once; d_gene: TRBD2; v_gene: TRBV5-6; len: 17; j_gene: TRBJ2-1; CDR3aa: CASSQGLAGPYNNEQFF; CDR3nt: TGTGCCAGCAGCCAAGGACTAGCGGGACCCTATAACAATGAGCAGTTCTTC
abundance: -; d_gene: -; v_gene: TRBV6-1; len: 14; j_gene: TRBJ1-5; CDR3aa: CASSEQGGGQPQHF; CDR3nt: TGTGCCAGCAGTGAACAGGGCGGGGGTCAGCCCCAGCATTTT
abundance: -; d_gene: -; v_gene: TRBV5-4; len: 15; j_gene: TRBJ1-1; CDR3aa: CASSLVGGGNTEAFF; CDR3nt: TGTGCCAGCAGCTTGGTGGGGGGAGGAAACACTGAAGCTTTCTTT
abundance: -; d_gene: -; v_gene: TRBV7-2; len: 13; j_gene: TRBJ2-7; CDR3aa: CASSLQGIGEQYF; CDR3nt: TGTGCCAGCAGCTTACAGGGTATCGGCGAGCAGTACTTC
abundance: once; d_gene: TRBD1; v_gene: TRBV6-1; len: 13; j_gene: TRBJ1-2; CDR3aa: CASSASRGPGYTF; CDR3nt: TGTGCCAGCAGTGCCAGCAGGGGGCCCGGCTACACCTTC
abundance: -; d_gene: TRBD2; v_gene: TRBV18; len: 16; j_gene: TRBJ2-1; CDR3aa: CASSLGLAGAANEQFF; CDR3nt: TGTGCCAGCTCACTGGGACTAGCGGGAGCGGCCAATGAGCAGTTCTTC
abundance: few; d_gene: -; v_gene: TRBV30; len: 14; j_gene: TRBJ1-2; CDR3aa: CAWSPAVTNYGYTF; CDR3nt: TGTGCCTGGTCCCCTGCAGTCACTAACTATGGCTACACCTTC
abundance: once; d_gene: -; v_gene: TRBV19; len: 16; j_gene: TRBJ2-5; CDR3aa: CASSIGQGGLQETQYF; CDR3nt: TGTGCCAGTAGTATAGGACAGGGAGGATTACAAGAGACCCAGTACTTC
abundance: -; d_gene: -; v_gene: TRBV2; len: 11; j_gene: TRBJ2-1; CDR3aa: CASCWHNEQFF; CDR3nt: TGTGCCAGTTGCTGGCACAATGAGCAGTTCTTC
abundance: many; d_gene: -; v_gene: TRBV11-2; len: 14; j_gene: TRBJ1-3; CDR3aa: CASSSPLLANTIYF; CDR3nt: TGTGCCAGCAGCTCCCCCCTATTAGCGAACACCATATATTTT
abundance: -; d_gene: -; v_gene: TRBV19; len: 16; j_gene: TRBJ1-5; CDR3aa: CASAWAGGNSNQPQHF; CDR3nt: TGTGCCAGTGCCTGGGCAGGCGGAAATAGCAATCAGCCCCAGCATTTT
abundance: -; d_gene: -; v_gene: TRBV27; len: 13; j_gene: TRBJ2-5; CDR3aa: CASSFGSGGTQYF; CDR3nt: TGTGCCAGCAGTTTCGGATCTGGAGGGACCCAGTACTTC
abundance: -; d_gene: -; v_gene: TRBV10-3; len: 11; j_gene: TRBJ2-1; CDR3aa: CAISANNEQFF; CDR3nt: TGTGCCATCAGTGCTAATAATGAGCAGTTCTTC
abundance: -; d_gene: TRBD1; v_gene: TRBV7-6; len: 17; j_gene: TRBJ2-7; CDR3aa: CASSNYIPGQGLSEQYF; CDR3nt: TGTGCCAGCAGCAATTATATACCGGGACAGGGGTTAAGCGAGCAGTACTTC